A single sample is the source of the 21 T cell receptor beta chains below, sequenced in a study of blood T cell repertoires in COVID-19. Clones were read by immunoSEQ multiplex PCR, and TCRdb kept only the in-frame ones, dropping some. The sample records roughly 280,000 clones, about 89% being singletons. The source material was peripheral blood. The receptors derive from a man aged 50-60 years with acute or convalescent COVID-19.

J is TRBJ1-1 and V is TRBV5-5, with TRBD1 as a possible D gene (5 bases). This CDR3 is built from 15 residues. Germline lookup yields CDR1 SGHKS and CDR2 YYEKEE (reference sequence). The V end was cut by 4 bases, the J end by 5 bases, with 18 bases between. The CDR3: CASSILWTSGTEAFF. The CDR3 nucleotides are TGTGCCAGCAGCATACTATGGACAAGCGGGACTGAAGCTTTCTTT.

The table lists this clone with a count of one. The V call is TRBV4-1, the J call TRBJ2-1; 11 positions match TRBD2. This CDR3 is 17 amino acids long. In germline, CDR1 is MGHRA, CDR2 YSYEKL. Germline trimming cut 1 base from V and 6 bases from J; bases unmatched to any gene: 8. The CDR3 DNA is TGCGCCAGCAGCCAAGCCCAAGGTAGCGGGGGGGCCAATGAGCAGTTCTTC. Translation: CASSQAQGSGGANEQFF.

This clone was seen a handful of times. This chain connects TRBV3-1 (or the pseudogene TRBV3-2) to TRBJ2-7, with D tentatively TRBD2 (5 bases). CDR1 LGHDT and CDR2 YNNKEL come from the germline V gene (reference sequence). CDR3 length equals 15 residues. V gave up 4 bases and J gave up 2 bases, with 15 bases separating them. The CDR3 protein is CASSPRHGGPYEQYF. The CDR3 bases are TGTGCCAGCAGCCCCCGCCACGGAGGCCCCTACGAGCAGTACTTC.

For the CDR3, the DNA is TGTGCCAGCAGCGCTCAACCCGGGAGCCTGTTCTTC. It specifies CASSAQPGSLFF. The chain is built from TRBV9 and TRBJ2-1; weak D call: TRBD2 (6 bases). Trimming left V 3 bases short and J 15 bases short, with 16 bases between. This CDR3 has 12 residues. Germline CDR1 SGDLS, CDR2 YYNGEE.

The chain couples TRBV12-3 or TRBV12-4 to TRBJ1-2, with unresolved D. Trimming stripped 3 bases from V and 12 bases from J, with 11 bases between. The CDR3 is 11 residues long. The CDR3 is CASSFGGPNTF. The CDR3 region has the DNA TGTGCCAGCAGTTTCGGAGGGCCGAACACCTTC.

CDR3 amino acids: CASAHSGGAGELFF. Here the CDR3 DNA reads TGTGCTAGTGCCCATTCGGGCGGGGCCGGGGAGCTGTTTTTT. V is TRBV12-5 and J is TRBJ2-2, with D possibly being TRBD2 (6 bases). This CDR3 is built from 14 residues. Germline V CDR1 and CDR2: LGHNT, FRNRAP. The V end was cut by 7 bases, the J end by 6 bases, with 15 bases between.

The CDR3 loop reads CATSDLDRGGEKLFF. The CDR3 DNA reads as TGTGCCACCAGTGATTTGGACAGGGGTGGTGAAAAACTGTTTTTT. J is TRBJ1-4 and V is TRBV24-1; 8 nucleotides match TRBD1. The CDR3 is 15 amino acids. J was trimmed by 7 bases and V by 0 bases; bases with no gene match: 3. Germline values: CDR1 KGHDR, CDR2 SFDVKD.

The chain carries TRBV30 and TRBJ2-4, with 7 bases fitting TRBD1. The CDR3 runs 19 residues. J lost 0 bases, V lost 4 bases, and 18 bases had no gene match. The germline gives CDR1 GTSNPN, CDR2 SVGIG (reference sequence). The CDR3 DNA reads as TGTGCCTGGACCCCTTCTCGAACCGGGACAGTCTTAGCCAAAAACATTCAGTACTTC. Translation gives CAWTPSRTGTVLAKNIQYF.

V is TRBV15 and J is TRBJ1-4; a possible D gene is TRBD1 (5 bases). The V end lost 4 bases, the J end lost 5 bases, and 8 bases lay between the germline ends. Germline assignment: CDR1 LNHNV and CDR2 YYDKDF (reference sequence). The CDR3 loop spans 13 amino acids. For the CDR3, the DNA is TGTGCCACCAGCATCCAGGGAAATGAAAAACTGTTTTTT. It translates to CATSIQGNEKLFF.

The chain joins TRBV11-2 to TRBJ2-3; 8 positions match TRBD1. The CDR3 covers 12 residues. CDR1 is SGHAT, CDR2 FQNNGV, per germline. V lost 4 bases, J lost 8 bases, and 2 bases stayed unmatched. The CDR3 is CASSSRGRTQYF. Here the CDR3 DNA reads TGTGCCAGCAGCTCCAGGGGGCGTACGCAGTATTTT.

The rearrangement uses TRBV18 and TRBJ1-5; tentative D call: TRBD1 (6 bases). CDR1 is KGHSH, CDR2 LQKENI, per germline. The length of the CDR3 is 13 residues. V lost 3 bases and J 6 bases, leaving 9 bases between the germline ends. DNA of the CDR3: TGTGCCAGCTCACCGACAGGCACTCAGCCCCAGCATTTT. The encoded protein is CASSPTGTQPQHF.

The chain recombines TRBV9 with TRBJ1-6, with 9 nucleotides matching TRBD1. V lost 4 bases, J lost 8 bases, and 10 bases stayed unmatched. The germline V gene encodes CDR1 SGDLS and CDR2 YYNGEE. CDR3 length: 16 amino acids. The CDR3 DNA reads as TGTGCCAGCAGCCAACTAGGGACAGGGAACCATTCACCCCTCCACTTT. Amino acids: CASSQLGTGNHSPLHF.

The chain links TRBV7-3 to TRBJ2-7; TRBD2 agrees at 7 bases. This CDR3 has 14 residues. Losses at the gene ends were 5 bases for V and 4 bases for J; bases not matched to a gene: 8. Germline CDR1 is SGHTA and CDR2 is FQGTGA. DNA of the CDR3: TGTGCCAGCAGCCCCATAGCGGGCTCTTACGAGCAGTACTTC. It specifies CASSPIAGSYEQYF.

The J gene is TRBJ1-2, the V gene TRBV7-9; perhaps TRBD1 as D (6 bases). Germline V CDR1 and CDR2: SEHNR, FQNEAQ (reference sequence). This CDR3 is 15 amino acids long. V was clipped by 4 bases and J by 7 bases, with 19 bases between them. CDR3 amino acids: CASSSSDQGLSGYTF. Here the CDR3 DNA reads TGTGCCAGCAGCTCATCGGACCAGGGGCTTTCTGGCTACACCTTC.

In nucleotides, the CDR3 is TGTGCCAGCAGCCAAGACCCTGGGAGACTAGATGAGCAGTACTTC. Amino acid sequence: CASSQDPGRLDEQYF. The chain links TRBV3-1 (or the pseudogene TRBV3-2) to TRBJ2-7; possibly TRBD2 for D (6 bases). The CDR3 covers 15 residues. CDR1 is LGHDT and CDR2 is YNNKEL in the germline V gene (reference sequence). Trimming cost V 0 bases and J 7 bases, with 16 bases left between them.

About this clone itself: At the DNA level, this CDR3 is encoded by other sequences in the same sample as well. The chain combines TRBV5-1 with TRBJ2-7; no clear D. The CDR3 sequence is 11 residues long. CDR1 is SGHRS, CDR2 YFSETQ, per germline. Deletions cut 3 bases from V and 2 bases from J, with 3 bases between. The CDR3: CASSSAYEQYF. In nucleotides, the CDR3 is TGCGCCAGCAGCTCCGCCTACGAGCAGTACTTC.

This clone was found many times. V gene TRBV19 combines with J gene TRBJ1-1, with a weak D call TRBD1 (5 bases). The CDR3 has 16 amino acids. The germline V gene encodes CDR1 LNHDA and CDR2 SQIVND (reference sequence). Trimming took 3 bases from V and 4 from J, leaving 18 bases between them. The CDR3 DNA reads TGTGCCAGTAGTATGGCGGATTGGGGCCCGATCACTGAAGCTTTCTTT. The encoded protein is CASSMADWGPITEAFF. Using reference TRBV19 and TRBJ1-1 for the parts outside the CDR3, the full variable domain is DGGITQSPKYLFRKEGQNVTLSCEQNLNHDAMYWYRQDPGQGLRLIYYSQIVNDFQKGDIAEGYSVSREKKESFPLTVTSAQKNPTAFYLCASSMADWGPITEAFFGQGTRLTVV.

The V call is TRBV28, the J call TRBJ1-5; D is undetermined. Germline CDR1 reads MDHEN; CDR2 reads SYDVKM. V lost 2 bases, J lost 14 bases, and 13 bases lay in between. The CDR3 is 12 amino acids. Written as DNA, the CDR3 is TGTGCCAGCAGTTTAGGTGCGCGGAAAAAGCATTTT. It encodes CASSLGARKKHF.

The chain has TRBV7-3 and TRBJ2-3; 11 bases are shared with TRBD2. The ends lost 3 bases at V and 0 bases at J; junction bases unmatched: 8. This CDR3 is 18 amino acids long. Germline-derived CDR1 and CDR2 are SGHTA and FQGTGA. This chain's CDR3 is CASSLSTSGAPSTDTQYF. The CDR3 nucleotides read TGTGCCAGCAGCTTGTCGACTAGCGGGGCCCCTAGCACAGATACGCAGTATTTT. Using reference TRBV7-3 and TRBJ2-3 for the parts outside the CDR3, the full variable domain is GAGVSQTPSNKVTEKGKYVELRCDPISGHTALYWYRQSLGQGPEFLIYFQGTGAADDSGLPNDRFFAVRPEGSVSTLKIQRTERGDSAVYLCASSLSTSGAPSTDTQYFGPGTRLTVL.

V gene TRBV6-5 combines with J gene TRBJ2-7, with 9 positions matching TRBD1. V dropped 6 bases and J dropped 4; count of bases not matched to a gene: 10. The germline V gene encodes CDR1 MNHEY and CDR2 SVGAGI. The CDR3 is 15 residues long. CDR3 in DNA: TGTGCCAGCAGATCTGCCGGGACAGGGAGGTACGAGCAGTACTTC. Translating it yields CASRSAGTGRYEQYF.

The rearrangement uses TRBV9 and TRBJ2-1; maybe TRBD2 (5 bases). V gave up 0 bases and J gave up 4 bases, with 8 bases separating them. CDR1 and CDR2 (germline): SGDLS, YYNGEE. There are 14 residues in the CDR3. The CDR3 DNA reads TGTGCCAGCAGCGTAGTCGGGGTTTACAATGAGCAGTTCTTC. Its protein is CASSVVGVYNEQFF.